This T cell receptor beta chain was obtained from a study of Ad26.COV2.S vaccination and SARS-CoV-2 variants. Study-level background: COV1001, an Ad26.COV2.S trial, supplied this vaccine-arm donor. Ad26.COV2.S was injected intramuscularly once or twice, 56 days apart.

The sample's treatment: some 20 received Ad26.COV2.S at low or high dose, single or two shots; a few received placebo; per-sample allocation not given. Collection of samples fell on day 63 after the first vaccine or placebo injection. The CDR3 is 15 amino acids. V lost 2 bases, J lost 1 base, and 9 bases lay in between. The germline gives CDR1 MNHEY, CDR2 SVGAGI. Sequencing was performed with immunoSEQ multiplex PCR; in TCRdb, only in-frame clones are kept and a portion is missing. Among over 400,000 clones listed, roughly 88% were seen once. This TCR was sampled from a person between 18 and 60 years old who received the Ad26.COV2.S COVID-19 vaccine or a placebo. The rearrangement joins TRBV6-5 to TRBJ2-1; D might be TRBD2 (6 bases). The sequenced sample was peripheral blood, obtained in a trial of Ad26.COV2.S vaccine versus placebo. In DNA form, the CDR3 reads TGTGCCAGCAGTTACGGGCTAGCGTCCTACAATGAGCAGTTCTTC. This codes for CASSYGLASYNEQFF.